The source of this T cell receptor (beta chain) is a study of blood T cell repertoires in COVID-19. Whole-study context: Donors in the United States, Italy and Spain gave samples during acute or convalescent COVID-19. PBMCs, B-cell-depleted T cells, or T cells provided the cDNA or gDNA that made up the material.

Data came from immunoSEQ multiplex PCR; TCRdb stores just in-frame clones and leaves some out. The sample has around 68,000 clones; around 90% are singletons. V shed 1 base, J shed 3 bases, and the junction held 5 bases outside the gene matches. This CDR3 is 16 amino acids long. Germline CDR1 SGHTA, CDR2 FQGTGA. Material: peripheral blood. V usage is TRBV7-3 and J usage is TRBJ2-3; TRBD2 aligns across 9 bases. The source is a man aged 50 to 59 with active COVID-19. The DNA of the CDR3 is TGTGCCAGCAGCTTAATGCAGCGGGGGGTGACAGATACGCAGTATTTT. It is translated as CASSLMQRGVTDTQYF.